These 10 T cell receptor beta chains originate from one sample sequenced in a study of blood T cell repertoires in COVID-19. Some clones are missing from TCRdb's copy, which holds only in-frame ones; the method was immunoSEQ multiplex PCR. The repertoire has approximately 270,000 clones, approximately 83% of them found once; the top ten carry about 8.1%. Sequenced: peripheral blood. Source of these receptors: a man older than 75 with acute or convalescent COVID-19.

This clone has just a few counts. The rearrangement joins TRBV10-1 to TRBJ2-4; TRBD2 matches at 8 bases. The CDR3 has 18 amino acids. CDR1 is WNHNN, CDR2 SYGVQD, per germline (reference sequence). Losses at the gene ends were 2 bases for V and 7 bases for J; bases not matched to a gene: 16. The CDR3 reads CASSEDPGGTPAPNIQYF. The DNA of the CDR3 is TGCGCCAGCAGTGAGGACCCGGGAGGGACCCCTGCCCCCAACATTCAGTACTTC.

The genes are TRBV11-3 and TRBJ2-7, with TRBD2 as a possible D gene (5 bases). In germline, CDR1 is SGHNT, CDR2 YENEEA. V was pared by 4 bases and J by 9 bases, with 25 bases between. The CDR3 is 16 amino acids. The CDR3 loop is CASSSTTRIPGETQYF. The CDR3 DNA sequence: TGTGCCAGCAGCTCAACTACCCGTATACCCGGGGAAACGCAGTACTTC.

This clone was counted a single time. The gene calls are TRBV20-1 and TRBJ2-3; D perhaps matches TRBD2 (6 bases). The V and J ends lost 3 bases and 5 bases respectively, with 12 bases between them. Germline values: CDR1 DFQATT, CDR2 SNEGSKA (reference sequence). The CDR3 is 13 residues long. The CDR3 loop reads CSASRARGDTQYF. The CDR3, as DNA: TGCAGTGCTAGTCGGGCGCGGGGAGATACGCAGTATTTT.

The rearrangement joins TRBV24-1 to TRBJ2-1, with 15 bases fitting TRBD2. Per the germline V gene, CDR1 is KGHDR and CDR2 is SFDVKD. V was pared by 4 bases and J by 7 bases, with 7 bases of the junction left unmatched. The CDR3 covers 17 residues. The DNA for the CDR3 is TGTGCCACCAGTGACCAGGGACTAGCGGGAGGTAGGAATGAGCAGTTCTTC. Translated, it gives CATSDQGLAGGRNEQFF.

This chain connects TRBV7-9 to TRBJ2-3; 8 nucleotides line up with TRBD2. CDR3 length: 19 amino acids. CDR1 is SEHNR and CDR2 is FQNEAQ in the germline V gene (reference sequence). The trim removed 5 bases at V and 2 bases at J, leaving 18 bases unmatched. This chain's CDR3 is CASSLVGSGRNEITDTQYF. The CDR3 coding sequence is TGTGCCAGCAGCCTGGTGGGCAGCGGGAGAAACGAAATCACAGATACGCAGTATTTT.

The J gene is TRBJ1-5, the V gene TRBV27, with 7 bases fitting TRBD1. The CDR3 spans 15 residues. V trimming: 4 bases; J trimming: 2 bases; junction bases outside the gene matches: 5. CDR1 is MNHEY and CDR2 is SMNVEV in the germline V gene (reference sequence). The DNA for the CDR3 is TGTGCCAGCAGTTCAGGGGGGCTCGGCAATCAGCCCCAGCATTTT. Translating it yields CASSSGGLGNQPQHF.

This chain links TRBV6-5 with TRBJ1-5; D gene unclear. V lost 6 bases and J 5 bases, leaving 17 bases between the germline ends. Germline values: CDR1 MNHEY, CDR2 SVGAGI. The CDR3 length is 15 residues. The DNA of the CDR3 is TGTGCCAGCAGCAGATCCCGTTGGGGAGATCAGCCCCAGCATTTT. Translated: CASSRSRWGDQPQHF.

The CDR3 spells CASSKKNGGRFSSYEQYF. DNA of the CDR3: TGTGCCAGCAGCAAGAAAAACGGAGGTCGTTTCAGCTCCTACGAGCAGTACTTC. The rearrangement uses TRBV21-1 and TRBJ2-7; the tabulated D call, TRBD2, remains unverified against the DNA. TRBV21-1 corresponds to a pseudogene. The CDR3 has 18 amino acids.

The chain uses TRBV18 and TRBJ2-2; 7 nucleotides align to TRBD2. The CDR3 has 18 amino acids. Germline assignment: CDR1 KGHSH and CDR2 LQKENI. V gave up 1 base and J gave up 2 bases; unmatched junction bases: 10. CDR3 residues: CASSPLGKEGLNTGELFF. CDR3 DNA: TGTGCCAGCTCACCACTCGGGAAGGAGGGACTAAACACCGGGGAGCTGTTTTTT. Variable domain in full (rest from reference TRBV18 and TRBJ2-2): NAGVMQNPRHLVRRRGQEARLRCSPMKGHSHVYWYRQLPEEGLKFMVYLQKENIIDESGMPKERFSAEFPKEGPSILRIQQVVRGDSAAYFCASSPLGKEGLNTGELFFGEGSRLTVL.

This clone appeared a single time. CDR3: CASTQDRGPGTGELFF. In nucleotides, the CDR3 is TGCGCCAGCACCCAGGACAGGGGCCCTGGGACCGGGGAGCTGTTTTTT. The chain recombines TRBV5-1 with TRBJ2-2, with 9 nucleotides matching TRBD1. The CDR3 is 16 amino acids. The germline gives CDR1 SGHRS, CDR2 YFSETQ. The trim removed 6 bases at V and 5 bases at J, leaving 11 bases unmatched. Using reference TRBV5-1 and TRBJ2-2 for the parts outside the CDR3, the full variable domain is KAGVTQTPRYLIKTRGQQVTLSCSPISGHRSVSWYQQTPGQGLQFLFEYFSETQRNKGNFPGRFSGRQFSNSRSEMNVSTLELGDSALYLCASTQDRGPGTGELFFGEGSRLTVL.